The 18 T cell receptor beta chains in this list originate from one sample, sequenced in a study of identical twins. One entry per CDR3 protein, called by TCRdb with MiXCR from the 5' RACE reads. Of 240,000 or so distinct CDR3 sequences listed, about 11% were seen once; the top ten hold approximately 11%. Sequencing was performed on memory T cells sorted from blood. All receptors come from a man aged 50-59 years in good health.

The rearrangement joins TRBV5-1 to TRBJ1-1; 8 positions agree with TRBD1. The junction had 6 bases not matched to a gene; V was cut back by 7 bases and J by 4 bases. This CDR3 has 13 amino acids. Germline CDR1 reads SGHRS; CDR2 reads YFSETQ. The CDR3 DNA reads as TGCGCCAGCCATCAGGGGGCGGCCACTGAAGCTTTCTTT. Its translation is CASHQGAATEAFF.

At least ten counts were recorded for this clonotype. V usage is TRBV5-6 and J usage is TRBJ2-1; 7 positions agree with TRBD1. Trimming took 4 bases from V and 3 from J; bases not matched to a gene: 1. CDR1 is SGHDT and CDR2 is YYEEEE in the germline V gene. CDR3 length: 13 amino acids. CDR3 DNA sequence: TGTGCCAGCAGCCGGGACAGCTACAATGAGCAGTTCTTC. Its protein is CASSRDSYNEQFF.

This sequence joins TRBV10-3 and TRBJ1-2, with a tentative D call TRBD1 (5 bases). The germline V and J ends were trimmed by 6 bases and 6 bases, with 20 bases remaining between them. The germline gives CDR1 ENHRY, CDR2 SYGVKD. This CDR3 has 15 residues. Here the CDR3 reads CAISPPRDLGDGYTF. The CDR3, as DNA: TGTGCCATCAGCCCTCCCCGGGACCTAGGAGATGGCTACACCTTC.

This clonotype was recorded many times. The rearrangement links TRBV3-2 to TRBJ2-1; the tabulated D call, TRBD1, remains unverified against the DNA. TRBV3-2 is a pseudogene. The CDR3 runs to 16 residues. CDR3: CASSQEGAVSYNEQFF. The CDR3 nucleotides are TGTGCCAGCAGCCAAGAGGGGGCCGTATCCTACAATGAGCAGTTCTTC.

This clonotype came up many times. J is TRBJ2-1 and V is TRBV9; D possibly corresponds to TRBD2 (6 bases). This CDR3 region has 15 residues. With 0 bases removed from V and 2 bases from J, the gap between germline ends came to 9 bases. Germline CDR1 SGDLS, CDR2 YYNGEE. CDR3 in amino acids: CASSVAGSAYNEQFF. Written as DNA, the CDR3 is TGTGCCAGCAGCGTAGCCGGGAGCGCCTACAATGAGCAGTTCTTC.

This clonotype was detected many times. The chain carries TRBV18 and TRBJ2-3, with TRBD2 matching 8 bases. Germline V CDR1 and CDR2: KGHSH, LQKENI. The CDR3 extends over 15 amino acids. The V and J ends lost 5 bases and 5 bases, in that order; junction bases with no gene match: 9. CDR3 region: CASSFSGIRQDTQYF. CDR3 sequence (DNA): TGTGCCAGCTCATTTAGCGGGATCCGGCAAGATACGCAGTATTTT.

In this sample, this clonotype turned up many times. V is TRBV12-3 or TRBV12-4 and J is TRBJ1-6, with a weak D call TRBD1 (6 bases). CDR3 length: 13 amino acids. V gave up 6 bases and J gave up 9 bases, with 12 bases separating them. As DNA, the CDR3 is TGTGCCAGCAGCCGGGGGGCCGGTTCACCCCTCCACTTT. The encoded protein is CASSRGAGSPLHF.

This clonotype was observed many times. This chain links TRBV10-3 with TRBJ2-1, with D hard to call. CDR1 ENHRY and CDR2 SYGVKD come from the germline V gene. The CDR3 runs to 15 residues. Trimming took off 6 bases at V and 8 bases at J, with 20 bases between the two ends. CDR3 nucleotides: TGTGCCATCAGCCGGGCCGACACCTGGAGCGATGAGCAGTTCTTC. This translates into CAISRADTWSDEQFF.

This clonotype occurred many times. V gene TRBV28 combines with J gene TRBJ1-2; no clear D. There are 18 residues in the CDR3. V was shortened by 3 bases and J by 7 bases, with 27 bases between the two germline ends. The germline gives CDR1 MDHEN, CDR2 SYDVKM. CDR3 protein: CASSFPDLSRAAQLGYTF. CDR3 nucleotides: TGTGCCAGCAGTTTCCCCGACCTCTCCCGGGCCGCACAACTTGGCTACACCTTC.

In its sample, this clonotype was seen many times. The V call is TRBV10-2, the J call TRBJ2-5, with no clear D. V was trimmed by 8 bases and J by 1 base, leaving 8 bases between them. The CDR3 is made up of 12 amino acids. CDR1 is WSHSY and CDR2 is SAAADI in the germline V gene. In DNA form, the CDR3 reads TGCGCCAGCGGGGTCGCCCAAGAGACCCAGTACTTC. Its protein is CASGVAQETQYF.

This clonotype was counted at least ten times. V usage is TRBV3-1 and J usage is TRBJ1-1; 9 nucleotides match TRBD1. The junction had 11 bases not matched to a gene; V was cut back by 1 base and J by 11 bases. CDR3 length: 15 amino acids. The germline gives CDR1 LGHDT, CDR2 YNNKEL (reference sequence). This CDR3 is CASSQGGDRGIEAFF. The CDR3 bases are TGTGCCAGCAGCCAAGGGGGCGACAGGGGGATAGAGGCTTTCTTT.

This chain uses TRBV20-1 with TRBJ2-7; a weak D match, TRBD1 (6 bases). Germline lookup yields CDR1 DFQATT and CDR2 SNEGSKA (reference sequence). V was trimmed by 1 base and J by 2 bases, leaving 18 bases between them. The CDR3 is 16 residues long. CDR3 coding DNA: TGCAGTGCTAGAGGCTTACAGGGAAATATGGCCTACGAGCAGTACTTC. Its translation is CSARGLQGNMAYEQYF.

The chain couples TRBV28 to TRBJ2-3; the D gene could be TRBD1 or TRBD2 (5 bases each). Deletions cut 2 bases from V and 4 bases from J, with 13 bases between. The CDR3 covers 15 residues. In germline, CDR1 is MDHEN, CDR2 SYDVKM. CDR3 bases: TGTGCCAGCAGTTTAGGGGCTAGGAGGTCAGATACGCAGTATTTT. This encodes CASSLGARRSDTQYF.

There are many counts of this clonotype. The gene calls are TRBV28 and TRBJ1-2, with D tentatively TRBD1 (6 bases). V lost 6 bases to trimming and J lost 4 bases, with 12 bases between them. CDR3 length: 13 amino acids. Germline values: CDR1 MDHEN, CDR2 SYDVKM. The CDR3 region has the DNA TGTGCCAGCAGCCCCACAGGGACCTATGGCTACACCTTC. It encodes CASSPTGTYGYTF.

This rearrangement joins TRBV29-1 to TRBJ2-3; 8 nucleotides match TRBD2. This CDR3 region has 12 residues. Germline V gives CDR1 SQVTM, CDR2 ANQGSEA. V was clipped by 8 bases and J by 3 bases; unmatched bases: 4. CDR3: CSLRGGTDTQYF. The DNA for the CDR3 is TGCAGCTTACGCGGGGGGACAGATACGCAGTATTTT.

The genes are TRBV11-2 and TRBJ2-7; 7 bases match TRBD1. V was pared by 5 bases and J by 1 base, with 20 bases of the junction left unmatched. The germline CDR1 and CDR2 sequences are SGHAT and FQNNGV. CDR3 length: 19 amino acids. CDR3 nucleotide sequence: TGTGCCAGCAGCGTTGCCGGGACAGCATCGCCCTTATTTTCCTACGAGCAGTACTTC. As protein: CASSVAGTASPLFSYEQYF.

This clonotype was recorded at least ten times. V usage is TRBV6-5 and J usage is TRBJ2-7; 7 bases map to TRBD1. Unmatched junction bases numbered 4, after V lost 3 bases and J lost 2 bases. CDR3 length: 14 residues. Germline CDR1 MNHEY, CDR2 SVGAGI. Here the CDR3 reads CASSYTGQAYEQYF. As DNA, the CDR3 is TGTGCCAGCAGTTATACCGGACAGGCCTACGAGCAGTACTTC.

This clonotype was observed many times. The chain is built from TRBV6-5 and TRBJ1-2; D gene ambiguous. Germline CDR1 reads MNHEY; CDR2 reads SVGAGI. Trimming shortened V by 0 bases and J by 13 bases, and 18 bases separated the two germline ends. CDR3 length: 14 amino acids. CDR3 loop: CASSYSLQPRTSTF. The CDR3 DNA reads TGTGCCAGCAGTTACTCGTTACAGCCTAGAACAAGCACCTTC.